The present T cell receptor beta chain was sequenced within a study of blood T cell repertoires in COVID-19. Turning to the study itself: Donors in the United States, Italy and Spain gave samples during acute or convalescent COVID-19.

Germline-derived CDR1 and CDR2 are SGHVS and FQNEAQ. This CDR3 is 13 amino acids long. V lost 0 bases and J lost 5, with 8 bases in between. This clone was seen a few times. Per the study methods: Reference gene primer amplification gave estimated nucleated cell counts. Sequencing was performed with immunoSEQ multiplex PCR; in TCRdb, only in-frame clones are kept and a portion is missing. Clone size and the V and J calls come from that table; the DNA yielded D and trimming. The data show several thousand clones, approximately 82% seen once. The chain links TRBV7-8 to TRBJ2-7; D is perhaps TRBD2 (6 bases). The TCR comes from a human donor with active COVID-19. The donor label of this sample is uncertain. The sample was peripheral blood. The CDR3 nucleotides read TGTGCCAGCAGCTTAGCGCGGGGAAACGAGCAGTACTTC. Its protein product is CASSLARGNEQYF.